Only one count was recorded for the clone carrying this T cell receptor beta chain. This entry comes from a study of blood T cell repertoires in COVID-19. The table came from immunoSEQ multiplex PCR; TCRdb's copy has only in-frame clones and leaves some out. The sample contains 100,000 to 150,000 clones, approximately 81% of which appear only once. What was sequenced was peripheral blood. The origin of this receptor is a man in his sixties with acute or convalescent COVID-19.

The DNA of the CDR3 is TGCGCCAGCAGCCGGGGACAGGGGGCGACCGAGCAGTTCTTC. This gives the protein CASSRGQGATEQFF. The chain couples TRBV5-1 to TRBJ2-1, with 12 bases aligning to TRBD1. The J segment lost 10 bases and the V segment lost 4 bases, leaving 6 bases of the junction unmatched. Looked up from germline, CDR1 is SGHRS and CDR2 is YFSETQ. The CDR3 consists of 14 residues.